This T cell receptor (beta chain) comes out of a study of control samples from healthy donors and cancer patients. The data were produced by immunoSEQ multiplex PCR, yet TCRdb's version contains in-frame clones alone and is incomplete. The sample has just over 150,000 clones, just under 95% seen once. CDR1 and CDR2 from the germline V gene are ENHRY and SYGVKD. The CDR3 spans 14 residues. V was clipped by 10 bases and J by 1 base, with 16 bases between them. The sequencing sample was made of blood. V is TRBV10-3 and J is TRBJ1-1; possible D gene TRBD1, 6 bases. This sequence was found in a woman between 35 and 50 years old in good health. The CDR3 DNA follows: TGTGCCAGTAAGAAGAACAGGGAGAACACTGAAGCTTTCTTT. Its translation is CASKKNRENTEAFF.